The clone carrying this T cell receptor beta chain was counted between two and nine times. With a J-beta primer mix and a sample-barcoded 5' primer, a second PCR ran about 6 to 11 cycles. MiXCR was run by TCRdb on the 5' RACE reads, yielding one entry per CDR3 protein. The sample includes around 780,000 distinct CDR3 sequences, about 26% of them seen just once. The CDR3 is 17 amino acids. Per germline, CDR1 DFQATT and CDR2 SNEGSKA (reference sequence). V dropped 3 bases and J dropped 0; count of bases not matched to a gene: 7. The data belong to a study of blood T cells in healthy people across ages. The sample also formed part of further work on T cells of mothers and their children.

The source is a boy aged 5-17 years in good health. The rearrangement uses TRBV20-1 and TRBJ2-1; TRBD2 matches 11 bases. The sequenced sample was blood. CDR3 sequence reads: CSARPSGGPSSYNEQFF. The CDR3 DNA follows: TGCAGTGCTAGGCCTAGCGGGGGGCCTAGCTCCTACAATGAGCAGTTCTTC.